Sequencing of this T cell receptor beta chain was carried out in a study of blood T cells in healthy people across ages. Study summary: When template switching was applied, about one barcoded beta molecule was captured per two T cells.

The CDR3 runs to 15 residues. Germline V gene lookup returns CDR1 MNHEY and CDR2 SMNVEV (reference sequence). Trimming took 6 bases from V and 4 from J, leaving 15 bases between them. PCR was performed a second time for about 6 to 11 cycles using a sample-barcoded 5' primer and a J-beta primer mix. TCRdb re-called the 5' RACE reads through MiXCR, storing one row per CDR3 protein. The data hold over 1,200,000 distinct CDR3 sequences, with roughly 59% observed a single time. The material sequenced was blood. The clonotype was recovered from a man aged 18 to 29 in good health. The genes are TRBV27 and TRBJ1-4; D possibly corresponds to TRBD1 (6 bases). The CDR3 is CASRAGTTFNEKLFF. In nucleotides, the CDR3 is TGTGCCAGCAGAGCCGGGACAACCTTTAATGAAAAACTGTTTTTT. The full variable domain, in which reference TRBV27 and TRBJ1-4 provide the parts outside the CDR3, is EAQVTQNPRYLITVTGKKLTVTCSQNMNHEYMSWYRQDPGLGLRQIYYSMNVEVTDKGDVPEGYKVSRKEKRNFPLILESPSPNQTSLYFCASRAGTTFNEKLFFGSGTQLSVL.